Sequencing of this TCR beta chain was carried out in a study of cytomegalovirus exposure and HLA in healthy donors. Study-level findings and limits: The authors later found HLA-associated TCR beta chains more clonally expanded than equally common others. Altogether, 150 to 200 TCR beta chains were recorded as cytomegalovirus-associated. A prior analysis recorded that most TCR beta V segments were productive about 90% or about 30% of the time.

PCR primers comprised 60 Vbeta and 13 Jbeta primers. Generated by immunoSEQ multiplex PCR, the TCRdb table keeps only in-frame clones and is missing some. The repertoire holds some 160,000 clones, roughly 76% seen once, with about 2.5% in the top ten. V was clipped by 2 bases and J by 1 base, with 5 bases between them. CDR1 and CDR2 from the germline V gene are MNHEY and SVGAGI. The length of the CDR3 is 13 residues. In nominal health when sampled, donors likely had unrecorded immune exposures nonetheless. As concerns this clone: Its antigen is as yet unknown.

The sequenced material came from PBMCs. The receptor was isolated from a male donor in good health and CMV-seronegative. This chain links TRBV6-5 with TRBJ1-1; no clear D gene. For the CDR3, the DNA is TGTGCCAGCAGTTACGAGGGGAACACTGAAGCTTTCTTT. Its translation: CASSYEGNTEAFF.